What follows are 13 T cell receptor beta chains derived from one specimen sequenced in a study of cytomegalovirus exposure and HLA in healthy donors. Researchers ran the PCR with 60 Vbeta and 13 Jbeta primers. Assay: immunoSEQ multiplex PCR; the TCRdb copy retains only in-frame clones and omits some. Of some 120,000 clones detected, approximately 80% appear once; the ten largest clones hold 10% to 15%. The sample comprised PBMCs. The receptors shown here come from a woman in her 40s in good health and CMV-seropositive.

This rearrangement joins TRBV28 to TRBJ2-5, with 7 bases lining up with TRBD2. The germline CDR1 and CDR2 sequences are MDHEN and SYDVKM. V was clipped by 6 bases and J by 3 bases; unmatched bases: 1. The CDR3 totals 12 residues. The CDR3: CASRLAKETQYF. CDR3 DNA sequence: TGTGCCAGCAGACTAGCGAAAGAGACCCAGTACTTC.

V gene TRBV29-1 combines with J gene TRBJ2-1; D uncertain. Germline CDR1 and CDR2: SQVTM and ANQGSEA. The CDR3 has 14 residues. V was cut by 0 bases and J by 9 bases, with 15 bases left in between. CDR3 protein: CSVEDQHPPREQFF. The CDR3 DNA reads TGCAGCGTTGAAGATCAACACCCCCCCCGTGAGCAGTTCTTC.

J is TRBJ2-6 and V is TRBV30, with no clear D. Germline CDR1 GTSNPN, CDR2 SVGIG (reference sequence). V was cut by 0 bases and J by 5 bases, with 11 bases left in between. The CDR3 has 15 residues. The CDR3 sequence: CAWSVLGSRANVLTF. The CDR3, as DNA: TGTGCCTGGAGTGTTCTCGGTTCACGGGCCAACGTCCTGACTTTC. The full variable domain, rest sourced from reference TRBV30 and TRBJ2-6, is SQTIHQWPATLVQPVGSPLSLECTVEGTSNPNLYWYRQAAGRGLQLLFYSVGIGQISSEVPQNLSASRPQDRQFILSSKKLLLSDSGFYLCAWSVLGSRANVLTFGAGSRLTVL.

The CDR3: CASREPGKVTGELFF. For the CDR3, the DNA is TGTGCCAGCAGGGAGCCCGGGAAAGTCACCGGGGAGCTGTTTTTT. The chain uses TRBV6-6 and TRBJ2-2, with TRBD2 as a possible D gene (5 bases). The V end was cut by 6 bases, the J end by 4 bases, with 15 bases between. The length of the CDR3 is 15 residues. CDR1 is MNHNY, CDR2 SVGAGI, per germline (reference sequence).

This chain joins TRBV28 and TRBJ2-7; D might be TRBD2 (6 bases). Germline CDR1 is MDHEN and CDR2 is SYDVKM. CDR3 length: 16 amino acids. The V and J ends lost 8 bases and 4 bases respectively, with 24 bases between them. In DNA form, the CDR3 reads TGTGCCAGCCGCTCGGAGGGGAGGAGGGGATGGTACGAGCAGTACTTC. It specifies CASRSEGRRGWYEQYF.

Only a few counts were recorded for this clone. The V gene is TRBV11-2, the J gene TRBJ2-7, with 7 positions matching TRBD1. CDR1 and CDR2 (germline): SGHAT, FQNNGV. The junction had 2 bases not matched to a gene; V was cut back by 5 bases and J by 1 base. This CDR3 has 13 amino acids. The CDR3 nucleotides read TGTGCCAGCAGCCCGGGACAGTCCTACGAGCAGTACTTC. It yields the protein CASSPGQSYEQYF. The full variable domain, with the rest looked up from reference TRBV11-2 and TRBJ2-7, is EAGVAQSPRYKIIEKRQSVAFWCNPISGHATLYWYQQILGQGPKLLIQFQNNGVVDDSQLPKDRFSAERLKGVDSTLKIQPAKLEDSAVYLCASSPGQSYEQYFGPGTRLTVT.

This clone was picked up a small number of times. The chain combines TRBV19 with TRBJ2-3; TRBD2 matches at 7 bases. J lost 1 base, V lost 1 base, and 5 bases had no gene match. Germline loops: CDR1 LNHDA, CDR2 SQIVND (reference sequence). The CDR3 sequence is 16 residues long. The CDR3 DNA follows: TGTGCCAGTAGTATAGCGAGCACTAGCGGCACAGATACGCAGTATTTT. This translates into CASSIASTSGTDTQYF.

The chain joins TRBV7-8 to TRBJ2-1, with D unclear. Germline V gene sequence: CDR1 SGHVS, CDR2 FQNEAQ. The CDR3 is 17 residues long. V was cut by 4 bases and J by 6 bases, with 22 bases left in between. CDR3 bases: TGTGCCAGCAGCTCCCCCCGTAGTCAATCCCCCGCCAATGAGCAGTTCTTC. Protein product: CASSSPRSQSPANEQFF.

The chain has TRBV18 and TRBJ2-1; D possibly corresponds to TRBD2 (6 bases). V was pared by 2 bases and J by 2 bases, with 10 bases between. This CDR3 contains 15 residues. Germline CDR1 and CDR2: KGHSH and LQKENI. CDR3 sequence (DNA): TGTGCCAGCTCACCAAATAGCGGAGCCTACAATGAGCAGTTCTTC. Its translation: CASSPNSGAYNEQFF.

The rearrangement links TRBV6-5 to TRBJ1-2, with D tentatively TRBD1 (6 bases). The CDR3 sequence is 11 residues long. Germline V gene lookup returns CDR1 MNHEY and CDR2 SVGAGI. V was trimmed by 4 bases and J by 8 bases, leaving 8 bases between them. The CDR3 region has the DNA TGTGCCAGCAGTTCGGGGGGCGGCTACACCTTC. Translated, it gives CASSSGGGYTF.

V gene TRBV27 combines with J gene TRBJ1-5, with TRBD1 matching 9 bases. Germline V gene lookup returns CDR1 MNHEY and CDR2 SMNVEV (reference sequence). J was trimmed by 4 bases and V by 9 bases; bases with no gene match: 10. The CDR3 extends over 15 amino acids. This CDR3 reads CASPLPGTGNQPQHF. As DNA, the CDR3 is TGTGCCAGTCCATTGCCCGGGACAGGGAATCAGCCCCAGCATTTT.

This clone was observed a handful of times. The genes are TRBV6-5 and TRBJ2-3; the match to TRBD2 covers 7 bases. Germline CDR1 MNHEY, CDR2 SVGAGI. The J segment lost 2 bases and the V segment lost 0 bases, leaving 5 bases of the junction unmatched. The CDR3 totals 16 residues. The CDR3 sequence: CASSYSAGATTDTQYF. CDR3 nucleotides: TGTGCCAGCAGTTACTCGGCGGGAGCGACCACAGATACGCAGTATTTT.

The rearrangement uses TRBV4-1 and TRBJ1-1; no definite D call. CDR1 and CDR2 from the germline V gene are MGHRA and YSYEKL. The CDR3 sequence is 16 residues long. The V end lost 0 bases, the J end lost 2 bases, and 13 bases lay between the germline ends. This CDR3 reads CASSQDAGSENTEAFF. The DNA of the CDR3 is TGCGCCAGCAGCCAAGATGCGGGAAGTGAAAACACTGAAGCTTTCTTT.